A selection of T cell receptor beta chains follows, all from one sample in a study of CD8+ T cells in alopecia areata. Method: immunoSEQ multiplex PCR; TCRdb's copy keeps in-frame clones and lacks some. The repertoire holds 50,000 to 65,000 clones, with about 43% as singletons. The material sequenced was CD8+ T cells sorted from blood, taken around week 37, from a patient treated with tofacitinib. Receptors originate from a human donor with alopecia areata. The CDR3 runs from the conserved cysteine through the conserved F or W. Each record gives: J gene, V gene, CDR3 protein.

TRBJ2-1	TRBV28	CASSPNRIEQFF
TRBJ2-2	TRBV29-1	CSVYKAQHTGELFF
TRBJ2-6	TRBV2	CASSGPLGGSGANVLTF
TRBJ2-3	TRBV27	CASSLAGSTDTQYF
TRBJ2-2	TRBV4-2	CASRLGTSDTGELFF
TRBJ2-7	TRBV29-1	CSATSGISYEQYF
TRBJ2-3	TRBV9	CASSVDGRTRDTQYF
TRBJ2-3	TRBV5-1	CASSPRTGGTDTQYF
TRBJ2-5	TRBV4-1	CASRRNSQETQYF
TRBJ2-3	TRBV14	CASSPRAASADTQYF
TRBJ2-5	TRBV5-1	CASSSTIGETQYF
TRBJ2-7	TRBV29-1	CSVRGAGGSYEQYF
TRBJ2-2	TRBV6-1	CASSGLAGVDTGELFF
TRBJ2-5	TRBV27	CASSPFRSGETQYF